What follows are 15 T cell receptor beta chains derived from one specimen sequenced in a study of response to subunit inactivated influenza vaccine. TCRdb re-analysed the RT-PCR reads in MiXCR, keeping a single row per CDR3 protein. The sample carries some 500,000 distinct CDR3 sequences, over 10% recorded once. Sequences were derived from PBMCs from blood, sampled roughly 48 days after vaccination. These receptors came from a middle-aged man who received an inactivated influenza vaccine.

The CDR3 spells CASSLQGWNTEAFF. The CDR3 nucleotides are TGCGCCAGCAGCTTGCAGGGTTGGAACACTGAAGCTTTCTTT. This chain links TRBV5-1 with TRBJ1-1; D is perhaps TRBD1 (5 bases). Trimming took off 1 base at V and 1 base at J, with 8 bases between the two ends. This CDR3 is built from 14 residues. Germline V gene data show CDR1 as SGHRS and CDR2 as YFSETQ.

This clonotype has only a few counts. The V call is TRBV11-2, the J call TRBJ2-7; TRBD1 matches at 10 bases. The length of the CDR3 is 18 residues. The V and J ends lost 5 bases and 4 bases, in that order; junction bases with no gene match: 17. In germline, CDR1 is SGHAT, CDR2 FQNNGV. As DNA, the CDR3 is TGTGCCAGCAGCCCCCGAGTTGCCGGGACAGGGGCGTCGTACGAGCAGTACTTC. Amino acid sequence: CASSPRVAGTGASYEQYF. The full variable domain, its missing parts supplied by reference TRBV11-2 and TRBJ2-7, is EAGVAQSPRYKIIEKRQSVAFWCNPISGHATLYWYQQILGQGPKLLIQFQNNGVVDDSQLPKDRFSAERLKGVDSTLKIQPAKLEDSAVYLCASSPRVAGTGASYEQYFGPGTRLTVT.

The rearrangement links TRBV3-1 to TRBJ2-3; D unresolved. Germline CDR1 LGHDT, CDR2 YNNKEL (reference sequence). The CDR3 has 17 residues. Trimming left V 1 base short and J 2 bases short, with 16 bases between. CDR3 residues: CASSQGARLSPTDTQYF. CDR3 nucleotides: TGTGCCAGCAGCCAAGGGGCAAGGTTGAGTCCCACAGATACGCAGTATTTT.

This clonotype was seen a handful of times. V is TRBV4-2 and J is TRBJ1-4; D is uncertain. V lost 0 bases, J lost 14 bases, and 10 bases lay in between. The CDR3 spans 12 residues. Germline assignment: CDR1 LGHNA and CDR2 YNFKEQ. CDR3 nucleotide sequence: TGTGCCAGCAGCCAAGATGTGGGAGGGCTGTTTTTT. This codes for CASSQDVGGLFF.

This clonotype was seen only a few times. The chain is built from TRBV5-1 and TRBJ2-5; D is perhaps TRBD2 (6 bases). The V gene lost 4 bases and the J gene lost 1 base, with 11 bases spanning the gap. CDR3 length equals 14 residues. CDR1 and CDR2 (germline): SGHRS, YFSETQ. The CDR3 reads CASSHTGGQETQYF. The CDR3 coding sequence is TGCGCCAGCAGCCACACCGGGGGCCAAGAGACCCAGTACTTC.

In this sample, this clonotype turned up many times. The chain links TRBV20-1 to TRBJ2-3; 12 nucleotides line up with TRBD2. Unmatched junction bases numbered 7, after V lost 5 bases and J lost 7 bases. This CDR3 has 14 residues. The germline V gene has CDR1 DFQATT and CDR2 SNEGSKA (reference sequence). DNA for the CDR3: TGCAGTGCTGTACTAGCGGGGGGCGTAAATACGCAGTATTTT. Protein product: CSAVLAGGVNTQYF.

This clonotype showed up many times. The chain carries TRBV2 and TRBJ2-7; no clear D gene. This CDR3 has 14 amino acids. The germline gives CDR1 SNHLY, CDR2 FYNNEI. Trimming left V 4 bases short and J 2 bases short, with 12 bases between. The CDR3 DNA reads TGTGCCAGCAGTGCGGTGGGTCGACCCTACGAGCAGTACTTC. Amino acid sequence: CASSAVGRPYEQYF.

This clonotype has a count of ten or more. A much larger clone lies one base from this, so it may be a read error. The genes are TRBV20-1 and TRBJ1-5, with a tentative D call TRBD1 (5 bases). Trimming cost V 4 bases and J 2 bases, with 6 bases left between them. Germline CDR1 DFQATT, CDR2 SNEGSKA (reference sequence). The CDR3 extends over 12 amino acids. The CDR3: CSATRGNQPQHF. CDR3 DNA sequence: TGCAGTGCTACCAGGGGCAATCAGCCCCAGCATTTT.

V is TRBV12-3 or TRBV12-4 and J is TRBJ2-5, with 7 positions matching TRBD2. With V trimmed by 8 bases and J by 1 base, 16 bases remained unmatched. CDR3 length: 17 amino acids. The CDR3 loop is CASARPSSGGAQETQYF. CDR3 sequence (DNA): TGTGCCAGCGCCCGTCCGTCTAGCGGAGGGGCCCAAGAGACCCAGTACTTC.

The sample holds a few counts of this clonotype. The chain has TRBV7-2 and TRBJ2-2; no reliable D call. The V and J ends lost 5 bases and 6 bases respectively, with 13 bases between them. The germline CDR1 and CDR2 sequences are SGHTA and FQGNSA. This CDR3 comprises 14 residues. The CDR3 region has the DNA TGTGCCAGCAGCCCTCAGATGGGGTCCGGGGAGCTGTTTTTT. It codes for CASSPQMGSGELFF.

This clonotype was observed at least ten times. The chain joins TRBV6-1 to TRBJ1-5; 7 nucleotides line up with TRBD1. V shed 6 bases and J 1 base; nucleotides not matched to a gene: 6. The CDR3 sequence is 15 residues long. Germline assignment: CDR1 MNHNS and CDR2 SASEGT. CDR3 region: CASRFRGESNQPQHF. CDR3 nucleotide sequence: TGTGCCAGCAGATTCAGGGGGGAGAGCAATCAGCCCCAGCATTTT.

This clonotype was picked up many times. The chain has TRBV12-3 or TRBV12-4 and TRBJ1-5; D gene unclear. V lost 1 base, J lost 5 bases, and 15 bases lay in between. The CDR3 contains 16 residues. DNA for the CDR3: TGTGCCAGCAGTTTAGGGACCCACGCTGGATATCAGCCCCAGCATTTT. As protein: CASSLGTHAGYQPQHF.

The CDR3 bases are TGCAGTGCTAGAGTCGGCCATATACGTACCAATGAGCAGTTCTTC. This translates into CSARVGHIRTNEQFF. The chain couples TRBV20-1 to TRBJ2-1, with no clear D. CDR1 and CDR2 from the germline V gene are DFQATT and SNEGSKA (reference sequence). The CDR3 extends over 15 amino acids. V lost 1 base and J 6 bases, leaving 16 bases between the germline ends.

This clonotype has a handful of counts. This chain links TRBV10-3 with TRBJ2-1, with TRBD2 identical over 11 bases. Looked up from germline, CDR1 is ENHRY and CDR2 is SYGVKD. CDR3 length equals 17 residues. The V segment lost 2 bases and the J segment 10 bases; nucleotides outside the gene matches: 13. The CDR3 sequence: CAISERELAGGPGEQFF. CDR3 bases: TGTGCCATCAGTGAGAGAGAGTTAGCGGGAGGGCCGGGGGAGCAGTTCTTC.

Written as DNA, the CDR3 is TGTGCCAGCAGTTACGGCGGGGGATACACAGATACGCAGTATTTT. Residues: CASSYGGGYTDTQYF. The chain uses TRBV6-5 and TRBJ2-3, with 7 positions matching TRBD2. The CDR3 has 15 amino acids. Germline CDR1 and CDR2: MNHEY and SVGAGI. Trimming removed 2 bases from V and 2 bases from J; junction bases left unmatched: 4.